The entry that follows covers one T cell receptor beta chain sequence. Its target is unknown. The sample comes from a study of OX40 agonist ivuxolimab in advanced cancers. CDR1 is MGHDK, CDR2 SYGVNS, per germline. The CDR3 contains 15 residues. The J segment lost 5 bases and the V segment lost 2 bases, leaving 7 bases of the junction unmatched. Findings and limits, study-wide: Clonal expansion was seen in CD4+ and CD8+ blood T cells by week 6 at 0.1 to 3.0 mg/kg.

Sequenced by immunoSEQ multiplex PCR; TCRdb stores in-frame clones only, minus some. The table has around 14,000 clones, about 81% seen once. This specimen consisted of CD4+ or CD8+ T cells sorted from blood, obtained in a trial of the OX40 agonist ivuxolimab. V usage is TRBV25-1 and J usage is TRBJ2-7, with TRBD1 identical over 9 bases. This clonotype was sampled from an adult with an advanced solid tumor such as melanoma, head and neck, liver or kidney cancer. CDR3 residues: CASSEKGQGIDEQYF. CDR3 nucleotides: TGTGCCAGCAGTGAAAAGGGACAGGGTATCGACGAGCAGTACTTC.